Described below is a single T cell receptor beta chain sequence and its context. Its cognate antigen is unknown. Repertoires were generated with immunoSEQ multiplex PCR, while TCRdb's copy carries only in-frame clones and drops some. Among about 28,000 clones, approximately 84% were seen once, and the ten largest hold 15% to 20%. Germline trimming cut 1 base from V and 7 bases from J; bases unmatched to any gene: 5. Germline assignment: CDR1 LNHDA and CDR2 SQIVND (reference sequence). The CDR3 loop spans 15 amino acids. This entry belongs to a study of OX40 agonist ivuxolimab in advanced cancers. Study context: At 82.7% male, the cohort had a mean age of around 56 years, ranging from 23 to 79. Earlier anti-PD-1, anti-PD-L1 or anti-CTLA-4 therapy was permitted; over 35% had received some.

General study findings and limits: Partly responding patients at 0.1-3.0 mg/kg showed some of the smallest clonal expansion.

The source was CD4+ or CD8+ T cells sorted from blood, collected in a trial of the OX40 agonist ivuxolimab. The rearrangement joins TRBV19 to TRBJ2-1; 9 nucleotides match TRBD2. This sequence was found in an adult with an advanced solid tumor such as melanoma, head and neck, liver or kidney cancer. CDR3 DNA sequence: TGTGCCAGTAGTATAGTGGCGGGAGGGAGGAATGAGCAGTTCTTC. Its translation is CASSIVAGGRNEQFF. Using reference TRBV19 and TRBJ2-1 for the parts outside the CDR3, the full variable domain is DGGITQSPKYLFRKEGQNVTLSCEQNLNHDAMYWYRQDPGQGLRLIYYSQIVNDFQKGDIAEGYSVSREKKESFPLTVTSAQKNPTAFYLCASSIVAGGRNEQFFGPGTRLTVL.